The source of this T cell receptor beta chain is a study of CD8+ T cells in alopecia areata (dated by TCRdb to 2017 to 2018). Background for the entire study: Treated patients were enrolled in an open-label pilot trial of oral tofacitinib at 5 to 10 mg twice daily for moderate-to-severe alopecia areata. The study used high-throughput TCRbeta sequencing to examine T cell clonal expansion in alopecia areata, in both the C3H/HeJ mouse model and human patients. Biopsies were taken from tofacitinib-treated patients at baseline and at 4 and 24 weeks of treatment, and a later scalp biopsy was taken in several of the tofacitinib-treated patients. RNA was obtained with the PAXgene miRNA kit for fixed scalp, the miRNeasy kit for PBMCs, and the RNeasy kit for mouse skin. Scalp tissue and sorted CD4+ and CD8+ peripheral blood T cells from patchy and totalis/universalis alopecia areata patients and from healthy controls were covered by human TCRbeta sequencing. TCRbeta CDR3 regions were amplified by immunoSEQ multiplex PCR using 35 Vbeta forward and 13 Jbeta reverse primers. Clonality in the scalp was compared among normal scalp (n=4), patchy alopecia areata scalp (n=8), and alopecia totalis/universalis scalp (n=8). For the treated patients, the SALT score, which quantifies what percentage of scalp surface area is affected, served as the measure of disease severity. Patients stayed on tofacitinib for 6 to 18 months and then had 6 months of follow-up off drug so that delayed response and recurrence could be assessed. General findings and caveats noted by the study authors: Shared TCR sequences between patients were less evident than in mice, which may be partly attributable to HLA diversity in the patient population. Many expanded lesional clones were found to persist in scalp and blood during tofacitinib treatment, and relapse after treatment cessation may be partly explained by this persistence. Scalp TCR repertoire analysis is complicated because resident alphabeta T cells in normal human skin are also sequenced, whereas mouse skin is dominated by gammadelta T cells. Compared with normal scalp, lesional scalp had higher clonality and more expanded CD8+ clones, particularly in alopecia totalis/universalis, a pattern that suggests antigenic drive. Scalp clonality and the number of expanded CD8+ clones among the top 100 scalp clones were significantly decreased by tofacitinib. Because the treated cohort was small and had only one nonresponder, larger studies are needed to examine links between baseline CD8+ expansion and response.

With regard to this clone: Its binding antigen is unknown. No base quality information exists; no much larger clone differs at one position.

The library relied on the immunoSEQ multiplex PCR assay. To provide template for TCR sequencing, every sample had RNA extracted and reverse transcribed into cDNA. SuperScript III was used for first-strand cDNA synthesis, primed with a 2:1 mix of oligo-dT and random hexamers. A synthetic immune receptor repertoire was used to gauge amplification bias, and whatever bias remained was removed computationally. Under the source paper's analysis protocol: Raw reads were preprocessed for error removal, and CDR3 was defined according to IMGT conventions as running from the conserved cysteine to phenylalanine. Clonality was calculated as 1 minus Shannon entropy normalized by log2 of the number of productive unique TCRs. Whether scalp clones were CD4 or CD8 was inferred by matching scalp TCRbeta sequences against CD4 and CD8 repertoires sorted from blood. The immuneACCESS repertoire file appears here via TCRdb, limited to in-frame rearrangements. These files lack a portion of the clones; in checked studies, under half of the deficit traces to unresolved V genes, and the cause of the others is not known. V and J calls and clone size are copied from that table; D and trimming were computed from the DNA. Within this sample are 150,000 to 200,000 clones, with approximately 60% of them counted one time only. Together, the top ten hold 13% to 15% of the sample.

What this sample's time point label stands for: roughly 24 weeks on oral tofacitinib. The intended sense of this specimen's treatment or condition label: oral pan-JAK inhibitor, 5-10 mg twice daily. Lesional scalp punch biopsies and peripheral blood were obtained from alopecia areata patients. After PBMCs were isolated by density centrifugation and stained for CD3, CD4 and CD8, a FACSAria was used to sort CD4+ and CD8+ T cells. The germline V gene supplies CDR1 MNHNS and CDR2 SASEGT. The V and J ends are trimmed by 2 bases and 3 bases, leaving 7 bases between them. CDR3 length: 14 amino acids, cysteine to phenylalanine. Just CDR3 DNA is preserved here, 42 bases in frame from base 1.

The source is a human donor with alopecia areata. This sample comprised CD4+ T cells sorted from blood, obtained at week 24, from a patient treated with tofacitinib. The chain is encoded by TRBV6-1 joined to TRBJ2-2; tentative D gene TRBD1, with 5 bases matching. The CDR3 here reads CASSESTDTGELFF. The nucleotides read TGTGCCAGCAGTGAATCGACAGACACCGGGGAGCTGTTTTTT.